This TCR beta chain is from a study of T-cell reconstitution after alpha-beta-depleted transplantation in children. CDR1 is LGHNA and CDR2 is YSLEER in the germline V gene. Trimming cost V 0 bases and J 0 bases, with 6 bases left between them. The CDR3 covers 16 residues. There are many counts of this clonotype. Unique molecular identifiers were incorporated when the TCRbeta library was constructed. Via MiXCR, TCRdb re-called the PCR reads, giving one row per CDR3 protein. Of 200,000 to 300,000 distinct CDR3 sequences in the sample, approximately 12% are singletons; the top ten hold about 2.4%. This receptor was identified in a human donor who donated a stem cell graft to a child with acute lymphoblastic leukemia. The V and J genes are TRBV4-3 and TRBJ1-6; D is uncertain. The input for sequencing was PBMCs from the stem cell graft donor, taken from the stem cell graft. In nucleotides, the CDR3 is TGCGCCAGCAGCCAAGAAGCCGGCTCCTATAATTCACCCCTCCACTTT. It translates to CASSQEAGSYNSPLHF.